This T cell receptor (beta chain) was sequenced in a study of T cell responses to AZD1222 COVID-19 vaccine. Study results and caveats: Repertoires were obtained solely post-peak T cell response. Most donors were white British, females outnumbered males, and clonal diversity was possibly underestimated.

This CDR3 comprises 13 residues. Germline CDR1 is SGHTS and CDR2 is YDEGEE. Trimming removed 7 bases at V and 3 bases at J, with 14 bases between. The method was immunoSEQ multiplex PCR; TCRdb's version includes in-frame clones alone and lacks a portion of them. The data show 180,000 or so clones, approximately 90% seen once. Points on this clone: Antigen: not known.

The sequenced sample was peripheral blood, obtained 28 days after the second AZD1222 dose. The chain combines TRBV5-8 with TRBJ2-7; D is perhaps TRBD1 or TRBD2 (5 bases each). This TCR derives from an adult who received the AZD1222 COVID-19 vaccine. CDR3 region: CASPGDPYYEQYF. For the CDR3, the DNA is TGTGCCAGCCCCGGGGACCCCTACTACGAGCAGTACTTC.